What follows are 12 T cell receptor beta chains derived from one specimen sequenced in a study of shared clonotypes between healthy human individuals. The assay was immunoSEQ multiplex PCR, and TCRdb's table has in-frame clones only and misses some. Of around 2.5 million clones listed, 93% were seen once; the top ten hold about 0.39%. Sequences were obtained from naive CD4+ T cells from PBMCs. Subset given: CD45RA+ positively selected. The receptors come from a man aged 18-30 years in good health. Some clones in this sample may be carry-over from other donors' samples.

V and J are TRBV6-4 and TRBJ1-1; maybe TRBD1 (6 bases). V was trimmed by 6 bases and J by 3 bases, leaving 11 bases between them. The length of the CDR3 is 13 residues. Germline loops: CDR1 MRHNA, CDR2 SNTAGT. CDR3 in amino acids: CASRHRGDTEAFF. For the CDR3, the DNA is TGTGCCAGCAGGCATAGGGGGGACACTGAAGCTTTCTTT.

The gene calls are TRBV19 and TRBJ1-5; 10 bases match TRBD1. CDR3 length: 15 amino acids. Trimming took 5 bases from V and 7 from J; bases not matched to a gene: 8. Per germline, CDR1 LNHDA and CDR2 SQIVND (reference sequence). CDR3: CASSADRGQSQPQHF. Here the CDR3 DNA reads TGTGCCAGTAGTGCCGACAGGGGGCAGAGCCAGCCCCAGCATTTT.

This clone has a single count. V usage is TRBV30 and J usage is TRBJ1-4; a weak D match, TRBD1 (6 bases). The CDR3 runs 12 residues. Trimming removed 3 bases at V and 8 bases at J, with 10 bases between. In germline, CDR1 is GTSNPN, CDR2 SVGIG (reference sequence). This chain's CDR3 is CAWSGGQEKLFF. For the CDR3, the DNA is TGTGCCTGGAGCGGGGGGCAGGAAAAACTGTTTTTT.

The chain employs TRBV11-2 and TRBJ2-4; D call uncertain. Between the trimmed V and J ends, which lost 1 base and 7 bases, there was a span of 5 bases. The V gene's germline CDR1 is SGHAT and CDR2 FQNNGV. CDR3 length equals 12 residues. CDR3 in amino acids: CASSLASNIQYF. The CDR3, as DNA: TGTGCCAGCAGCTTAGCTTCTAACATTCAGTACTTC.

This chain joins TRBV30 and TRBJ2-3; 10 positions agree with TRBD1. This CDR3 is built from 14 residues. The germline CDR1 and CDR2 sequences are GTSNPN and SVGIG (reference sequence). V lost 5 bases to trimming and J lost 4 bases; unmatched junction nucleotides: 6. CDR3 region: CAWDRGLRADTQYF. CDR3 DNA: TGTGCCTGGGACAGGGGGCTCCGGGCAGATACGCAGTATTTT.

This rearrangement joins TRBV5-4 to TRBJ1-3; D is unclear. Deletions cut 1 base from V and 0 bases from J, with 8 bases between. Germline V lookup: CDR1 SGHNT, CDR2 YYREEE (reference sequence). The CDR3 length is 15 residues. In DNA, the CDR3 is TGTGCCAGCAGCTTGTCCCCCTACTCTGGAAACACCATATATTTT. Its protein product is CASSLSPYSGNTIYF.

This chain joins TRBV6-6 and TRBJ1-4, with 7 bases that match TRBD1. J was trimmed by 8 bases and V by 6 bases; bases with no gene match: 6. This CDR3 comprises 13 residues. The germline CDR1 and CDR2 sequences are MNHNY and SVGAGI (reference sequence). The CDR3 sequence is CASSHRGREKLFF. The CDR3 DNA reads as TGTGCCAGCAGCCACAGGGGTCGCGAAAAACTGTTTTTT.

J is TRBJ2-6 and V is TRBV5-1; weak D call: TRBD1 (6 bases). Looked up from germline, CDR1 is SGHRS and CDR2 is YFSETQ. V was shortened by 4 bases and J by 0 bases, with 11 bases between the two germline ends. There are 16 residues in the CDR3. CDR3 coding DNA: TGCGCCAGCAGCCAGGGGCAGTACTCTGGGGCCAACGTCCTGACTTTC. As protein: CASSQGQYSGANVLTF.

This clone came up once. The chain combines TRBV28 with TRBJ2-4; D may match TRBD1 or TRBD2 (6 bases each). Between the trimmed V and J ends, which lost 7 bases and 0 bases, there was a span of 16 bases. The germline CDR1 and CDR2 sequences are MDHEN and SYDVKM. The CDR3 has 16 residues. In nucleotides, the CDR3 is TGTGCCAGCACCCAAGGGGGGTCGCTAGCCAAAAACATTCAGTACTTC. Protein: CASTQGGSLAKNIQYF.

V and J are TRBV11-3 and TRBJ2-1, with D tentatively TRBD2 (6 bases). Germline assignment: CDR1 SGHNT and CDR2 YENEEA. Trimming stripped 0 bases from V and 15 bases from J, with 15 bases between. The CDR3 is made up of 13 amino acids. CDR3 amino acids: CASSLDFAGPAFF. The CDR3 DNA follows: TGTGCCAGCAGCTTAGATTTTGCGGGGCCAGCGTTCTTC.

Points on this clone: The sample contains more than one DNA sequence encoding this CDR3. This chain uses TRBV5-1 with TRBJ2-7; 7 bases line up with TRBD1. V was clipped by 0 bases and J by 1 base; unmatched bases: 1. Per germline, CDR1 SGHRS and CDR2 YFSETQ. The CDR3 extends over 14 amino acids. CDR3 sequence reads: CASSLGGQSYEQYF. The CDR3 DNA follows: TGCGCCAGCAGCTTGGGGGGACAGTCCTACGAGCAGTACTTC.

The chain employs TRBV4-1 and TRBJ2-1, with D possibly being TRBD1 (5 bases). The CDR3 sequence is 16 residues long. Germline-derived CDR1 and CDR2 are MGHRA and YSYEKL. The V gene lost 2 bases and the J gene lost 4 bases, with 15 bases spanning the gap. CDR3 sequence: CASSQPFRQTYNEQFF. Written as DNA, the CDR3 is TGCGCCAGCAGCCAACCTTTCCGACAGACTTACAATGAGCAGTTCTTC.